This TCR beta chain comes out of a study of T cells in Graves' hyperthyroidism and ophthalmopathy. This clonotype was counted many times. CDR1 MDHEN and CDR2 SYDVKM come from the germline V gene. CDR3 size: 15 residues. The J segment lost 4 bases and the V segment lost 6 bases, leaving 9 bases of the junction unmatched. RNA transcripts were the template for amplifying TCR beta CDR3 regions. When the TCR CDR3 underwent first-round RT-PCR, the HTBI primer set was used. TCRdb independently ran MiXCR on the multiplex PCR reads; one entry per CDR3 protein. In the table there are around 600,000 distinct CDR3 sequences, roughly 15% of which are singletons.

The chain carries TRBV28 and TRBJ1-5; the match to TRBD1 covers 7 bases. Input material: blood. This sequence originates from a woman between 50 and 59 years old with Graves' ophthalmopathy. CDR3 sequence (DNA): TGTGCCAGCAGCAAGACCGGGACAGTGAATCAGCCCCAGCATTTT. Protein sequence: CASSKTGTVNQPQHF.